The 30 T cell receptor beta chains presented below share a single source sample, sequenced in a study of identifying expanded T cells in peripheral blood. Assay: immunoSEQ multiplex PCR; the TCRdb copy retains only in-frame clones and omits some. The data hold 75,000 to 90,000 clones, with about 83% observed a single time. Sequenced: blood. The receptors shown here come from a person aged 18-70 years in good health.

This clone was observed a few times. This chain joins TRBV28 and TRBJ2-4; D tentatively fits TRBD1 or TRBD2 (5 bases each). The CDR3 spans 15 residues. Germline V gene sequence: CDR1 MDHEN, CDR2 SYDVKM. Trimming cost V 6 bases and J 9 bases, with 21 bases left between them. The CDR3, as DNA: TGTGCCAGCAGGTCGAGGGCGAGGGGCCTGGGCATTCAGTACTTC. Protein product: CASRSRARGLGIQYF.

V gene TRBV28 combines with J gene TRBJ2-5; the D gene is possibly TRBD1 (6 bases). V was shortened by 3 bases and J by 4 bases, with 12 bases between the two germline ends. CDR1 and CDR2 (germline): MDHEN, SYDVKM. CDR3 size: 14 residues. CDR3 DNA sequence: TGTGCCAGCAGTTTTCCAGGGGATGGAGAGACCCAGTACTTC. It yields the protein CASSFPGDGETQYF.

The chain carries TRBV2 and TRBJ2-5; a weak D match, TRBD1 (5 bases). Trimming shortened V by 7 bases and J by 3 bases, and 12 bases separated the two germline ends. CDR3 length: 13 amino acids. Germline CDR1 is SNHLY and CDR2 is FYNNEI. CDR3 residues: CASNIRVEETQYF. The CDR3 nucleotides read TGTGCCAGCAATATCAGGGTTGAAGAGACCCAGTACTTC.

The chain has TRBV6-1 and TRBJ1-3; maybe TRBD1 (6 bases). Trimming stripped 8 bases from V and 2 bases from J, with 13 bases between. The CDR3 sequence is 14 residues long. The germline CDR1 and CDR2 sequences are MNHNS and SASEGT. This CDR3 reads CASSQGSAGNTIYF. CDR3 coding DNA: TGTGCCAGCTCACAGGGAAGTGCTGGAAACACCATATATTTT.

This chain joins TRBV5-8 and TRBJ2-3, with D possibly being TRBD2 (5 bases). V lost 4 bases to trimming and J lost 6 bases, with 21 bases between them. CDR1 and CDR2 from the germline V gene are SGHTS and YDEGEE. The CDR3 extends over 16 amino acids. This CDR3 reads CASSHGSADSGDTQYF. The CDR3 nucleotides are TGTGCCAGCAGCCACGGGTCGGCGGACTCTGGGGATACGCAGTATTTT.

The rearrangement joins TRBV2 to TRBJ2-7; D is uncertain. The V end was cut by 2 bases, the J end by 4 bases, with 3 bases between. This CDR3 contains 11 residues. Germline V gene data show CDR1 as SNHLY and CDR2 as FYNNEI. The CDR3 here is CASSERYEQYF. CDR3 DNA: TGTGCCAGCAGTGAAAGATACGAGCAGTACTTC.

V usage is TRBV14 and J usage is TRBJ2-3; the D gene could be TRBD1 or TRBD2 (7 bases each). The CDR3 is 15 residues long. Germline CDR1 is SGHDN and CDR2 is FVKESK. V shed 4 bases and J shed 3 bases, with 14 bases lying between them. CDR3 amino acids: CASSRWEGATDTQYF. The CDR3 DNA reads TGTGCCAGCAGCCGATGGGAGGGGGCAACAGATACGCAGTATTTT.

CDR3: CASNQQGQFIPQHF. In DNA, the CDR3 is TGTGCCAGCAACCAACAGGGGCAGTTCATTCCCCAGCATTTT. The gene calls are TRBV5-8 and TRBJ1-5; TRBD1 matches 7 bases. The CDR3 is 14 amino acids. The J segment lost 10 bases and the V segment lost 6 bases, leaving 13 bases of the junction unmatched. Germline CDR1 SGHTS, CDR2 YDEGEE.

This chain joins TRBV5-4 and TRBJ2-3; D is unresolved. The length of the CDR3 is 12 residues. Germline V CDR1 and CDR2: SGHNT, YYREEE (reference sequence). V was clipped by 3 bases and J by 2 bases, with 4 bases between them. The CDR3 protein is CASSSPTDTQYF. CDR3 nucleotides: TGTGCCAGCAGCTCCCCCACAGATACGCAGTATTTT.

This clone came up a few times. This chain connects TRBV7-3 to TRBJ1-2; no clear D. Between the trimmed V and J ends, which lost 0 bases and 8 bases, there was a span of 10 bases. The CDR3 contains 13 residues. Germline values: CDR1 SGHTA, CDR2 FQGTGA. This CDR3 reads CASSLTGTEGYTF. DNA of the CDR3: TGTGCCAGCAGCTTAACAGGAACGGAAGGCTACACCTTC.

The rearrangement links TRBV9 to TRBJ2-2; D unclear. The germline V and J ends were trimmed by 3 bases and 4 bases, with 10 bases remaining between them. CDR1 is SGDLS, CDR2 YYNGEE, per germline. CDR3 length: 14 residues. The CDR3 here is CASSERESTGELFF. CDR3 nucleotide sequence: TGTGCCAGCAGCGAAAGGGAAAGCACCGGGGAGCTGTTTTTT. The full variable domain, its missing parts supplied by reference TRBV9 and TRBJ2-2, is DSGVTQTPKHLITATGQRVTLRCSPRSGDLSVYWYQQSLDQGLQFLIQYYNGEERAKGNILERFSAQQFPDLHSELNLSSLELGDSALYFCASSERESTGELFFGEGSRLTVL.

This sequence joins TRBV7-6 and TRBJ2-5; D not certain. Trimming left V 4 bases short and J 5 bases short, with 17 bases between. The CDR3 runs 15 residues. Germline CDR1 is SGHVS and CDR2 is FNYEAQ. CDR3 amino acids: CASSSRGLVGETQYF. The CDR3 nucleotides are TGTGCCAGCAGCTCCCGAGGCCTAGTAGGGGAGACCCAGTACTTC.

The chain joins TRBV11-2 to TRBJ2-1; the D is unclear. Germline lookup yields CDR1 SGHAT and CDR2 FQNNGV. Trimming shortened V by 1 base and J by 5 bases, and 3 bases separated the two germline ends. The CDR3 is made up of 12 amino acids. CDR3: CASSLADNEQFF. CDR3 DNA: TGTGCCAGCAGCTTAGCCGACAATGAGCAGTTCTTC.

The V call is TRBV9, the J call TRBJ2-2; 12 bases fit TRBD2. Per germline, CDR1 SGDLS and CDR2 YYNGEE. V trimming: 2 bases; J trimming: 4 bases; junction bases outside the gene matches: 6. The CDR3 spans 17 residues. CDR3 in DNA: TGTGCCAGCAGCGTCGGACTAGCGGGAATAAGCACCGGGGAGCTGTTTTTT. Its translation: CASSVGLAGISTGELFF.

This clone has only a few counts. Mismatch with germline at one junction end may stem from a read error. The chain combines TRBV29-1 with TRBJ1-1; TRBD1 matches at 7 bases. Germline V gene lookup returns CDR1 SQVTM and CDR2 ANQGSEA. The CDR3 loop spans 13 amino acids. DNA for the CDR3: TGCAGCATTGAAGGGGACAGGAACACTGAAGCTTTCTTT. Residues: CSIEGDRNTEAFF.

The genes are TRBV4-3 and TRBJ2-5, with 7 positions matching TRBD2. Trimming removed 0 bases from V and 5 bases from J; junction bases left unmatched: 15. The V gene's germline CDR1 is LGHNA and CDR2 YSLEER. CDR3 length equals 18 residues. This chain's CDR3 is CASSQDRTLGGRRETQYF. CDR3 nucleotide sequence: TGCGCCAGCAGCCAAGATCGAACTTTAGGCGGGAGAAGGGAGACCCAGTACTTC.

The chain links TRBV2 to TRBJ2-1, with 12 bases lining up with TRBD2. Germline V CDR1 and CDR2: SNHLY, FYNNEI. The CDR3 runs 16 residues. V dropped 6 bases and J dropped 5; count of bases not matched to a gene: 8. In DNA, the CDR3 is TGTGCCAGCAGCGTTCGGACTAGCGGGAAGGACAATGAGCAGTTCTTC. Protein: CASSVRTSGKDNEQFF.

This clone was recorded only once. The V gene is TRBV7-2, the J gene TRBJ1-2; a weak D match, TRBD1 (5 bases). This CDR3 comprises 14 residues. Trimming left V 8 bases short and J 10 bases short, with 23 bases between. Per the germline V gene, CDR1 is SGHTA and CDR2 is FQGNSA. The chain's CDR3 is CASAPGDSYRDYTF. In nucleotides, the CDR3 is TGTGCCAGCGCCCCGGGGGACTCATACCGGGACTACACCTTC.

V usage is TRBV28 and J usage is TRBJ1-1, with D maybe TRBD1 (6 bases). This CDR3 contains 12 residues. Trimming cost V 10 bases and J 2 bases, with 11 bases left between them. Germline V lookup: CDR1 MDHEN, CDR2 SYDVKM. The CDR3 protein is CATRDKNTEAFF. The CDR3 nucleotides are TGTGCCACCCGGGACAAAAACACTGAAGCTTTCTTT.

The CDR3 bases are TGTGCCAGCAGCTTAGGAACGTCTAGCGCTCGCAATGAGCAGTTCTTC. Amino acids: CASSLGTSSARNEQFF. The rearrangement uses TRBV7-2 and TRBJ2-1; tentative D call: TRBD2 (6 bases). CDR1 is SGHTA and CDR2 is FQGNSA in the germline V gene. Trimming stripped 1 base from V and 6 bases from J, with 16 bases between. This CDR3 has 16 residues.

The chain combines TRBV28 with TRBJ2-5; TRBD1 matches at 9 bases. V lost 7 bases and J lost 1; bases outside the gene matches: 4. The CDR3 covers 14 residues. CDR1 is MDHEN and CDR2 is SYDVKM in the germline V gene. The CDR3 loop reads CASKTGGLQETQYF. CDR3 in DNA: TGTGCCAGCAAAACAGGGGGCCTCCAAGAGACCCAGTACTTC.

The CDR3 DNA is TGCAGCGTTGAAGACGGTCTCGCCAGCAATGAGCAGTTCTTC. Translation gives CSVEDGLASNEQFF. This chain connects TRBV29-1 to TRBJ2-1; D gene unclear. CDR1 SQVTM and CDR2 ANQGSEA come from the germline V gene. Deletions cut 0 bases from V and 6 bases from J, with 12 bases between. CDR3 size: 14 residues.

This clone was picked up one time. This chain uses TRBV25-1 with TRBJ1-1, with D possibly matching TRBD1 (6 bases). The CDR3 covers 13 residues. Trimming stripped 6 bases from V and 4 bases from J, with 12 bases between. Germline V gene data show CDR1 as MGHDK and CDR2 as SYGVNS. This chain's CDR3 is CASSNTGSTEAFF. In DNA, the CDR3 is TGTGCCAGCAGCAATACAGGGAGCACTGAAGCTTTCTTT.

The chain combines TRBV9 with TRBJ2-5; 8 bases fit TRBD1. Trimming took 3 bases from V and 2 from J; bases not matched to a gene: 9. CDR3 length: 16 amino acids. In germline, CDR1 is SGDLS, CDR2 YYNGEE. The CDR3 DNA is TGTGCCAGCAGCGAGGGATACGGACAGGGTCAAGAGACCCAGTACTTC. Protein product: CASSEGYGQGQETQYF.

The chain links TRBV2 to TRBJ2-3; D may be TRBD1 or TRBD2 (5 bases each). V lost 6 bases and J lost 6, with 16 bases in between. This CDR3 is built from 14 residues. Germline CDR1 and CDR2: SNHLY and FYNNEI. The CDR3 region has the DNA TGTGCCAGCAGACGGGACCGAAACCACGATACGCAGTATTTT. This sequence encodes CASRRDRNHDTQYF.

The gene calls are TRBV19 and TRBJ2-1; D not certain. Germline V gene lookup returns CDR1 LNHDA and CDR2 SQIVND (reference sequence). V was cut by 1 base and J by 6 bases, with 10 bases left in between. This CDR3 is built from 14 residues. The CDR3 nucleotides read TGTGCCAGTAGTATAGCTGGTAGTCCCAATGAGCAGTTCTTC. As protein: CASSIAGSPNEQFF.

The chain links TRBV9 to TRBJ1-2; D gene ambiguous. The CDR3 length is 14 residues. V lost 0 bases to trimming and J lost 2 bases, with 8 bases between them. CDR1 and CDR2 from the germline V gene are SGDLS and YYNGEE. CDR3 in DNA: TGTGCCAGCAGCGTAGGAAGAGACAACTATGGCTACACCTTC. This translates into CASSVGRDNYGYTF.

This chain connects TRBV4-3 to TRBJ2-1; TRBD2 matches 8 bases. J gave up 5 bases and V 3 bases, and 6 bases lay outside the gene matches. In germline, CDR1 is LGHNA, CDR2 YSLEER. The CDR3 runs 15 residues. The CDR3 protein is CASSHSGLGDNEQFF. Written as DNA, the CDR3 is TGCGCCAGCAGCCATTCGGGACTAGGGGACAATGAGCAGTTCTTC.

This chain connects TRBV25-1 to TRBJ2-3, with D tentatively TRBD2 (5 bases). CDR3 length: 12 amino acids. V was cut by 5 bases and J by 5 bases, with 8 bases left in between. Germline V gene sequence: CDR1 MGHDK, CDR2 SYGVNS. In DNA, the CDR3 is TGTGCCAGCAGTCAGAGCGGAGATACGCAGTATTTT. It translates to CASSQSGDTQYF.

The chain couples TRBV5-4 to TRBJ2-5; TRBD1 matches at 9 bases. There are 16 residues in the CDR3. Germline assignment: CDR1 SGHNT and CDR2 YYREEE (reference sequence). Germline trimming cut 2 bases from V and 5 bases from J; bases unmatched to any gene: 10. The CDR3 bases are TGTGCCAGCAGCTTATCTATGGGACAGGGCAGTGAGACCCAGTACTTC. This encodes CASSLSMGQGSETQYF.